The 4 T cell receptor beta chains below were found in one sample sequenced in a study of spatial heterogeneity in lung cancer. As to time point: sample taken at primary tumor resection. TCRdb reprocessed the 5' RACE reads via MiXCR and lists one record per CDR3 protein. Among roughly 3,000 distinct CDR3 sequences listed, about 9.4% were seen once. Sequenced material: normal lung tissue next to the tumor, taken at surgery. These receptors all come from a male donor with early-stage non-small cell lung cancer.

In its sample, this clonotype was seen many times. The chain uses TRBV7-8 and TRBJ2-3, with 7 bases identical to TRBD1. This CDR3 has 14 amino acids. V lost 5 bases and J lost 4; bases outside the gene matches: 6. Germline V CDR1 and CDR2: SGHVS, FQNEAQ. The CDR3 DNA follows: TGTGCCAGCAGCGTTGACAGGGCCGCAGATACGCAGTATTTT. This sequence encodes CASSVDRAADTQYF.

The sample holds a few counts of this clonotype. This rearrangement joins TRBV30 to TRBJ2-3, with TRBD2 as a possible D gene (6 bases). The CDR3 is made up of 16 amino acids. V was pared by 0 bases and J by 1 base, with 14 bases between. Per the germline V gene, CDR1 is GTSNPN and CDR2 is SVGIG (reference sequence). The CDR3 reads CAWSVGSGPGTDTQYF. The CDR3 DNA sequence: TGTGCCTGGAGTGTGGGTAGCGGACCCGGCACAGATACGCAGTATTTT.

This clonotype was seen at least ten times. CDR3 nucleotides: TGCAGTGCCACTTCCCCGGACAGGGGGCTGGGTGGCTACACCTTC. Protein product: CSATSPDRGLGGYTF. This chain joins TRBV20-1 and TRBJ1-2; 11 bases are shared with TRBD1. The CDR3 sequence is 15 residues long. Germline lookup yields CDR1 DFQATT and CDR2 SNEGSKA (reference sequence). V gave up 6 bases and J gave up 7 bases; unmatched junction bases: 13.

This clonotype is classed as medium-sized. This chain connects TRBV2 to TRBJ2-7, with 8 bases matching TRBD1. The CDR3 sequence is 12 residues long. The J segment lost 6 bases and the V segment lost 10 bases, leaving 8 bases of the junction unmatched. Per the germline V gene, CDR1 is SNHLY and CDR2 is FYNNEI. The CDR3 here is CATLLQGGEQYF. The CDR3 coding sequence is TGTGCCACCCTTTTACAGGGGGGCGAGCAGTACTTC.